The following is a TCR beta chain sequence with its context. This specimen belongs to a study of blood T cell repertoires in COVID-19. Across the whole study: COVID-19 samples, acute and convalescent, were from the United States, Italy and Spain. PBMCs, B-cell-depleted T cells, or T cells were the source of the cDNA or gDNA that made up the material.

Authors' analysis steps: Using reference gene primer amplification, nucleated cell counts were estimated. Clones were sequenced by immunoSEQ multiplex PCR, and TCRdb holds only the in-frame ones, with some missing. V and J calls and clone size are given by that table; D and trimming were obtained from the DNA. The table has about 100,000 clones, roughly 80% seen once. J lost 8 bases, V lost 2 bases, and 13 bases had no gene match. Per germline, CDR1 SGHAT and CDR2 FQNNGV. This CDR3 is 18 amino acids long. This receptor was taken from a man between 45 and 60 years old who had recovered from COVID-19. The chain carries TRBV11-2 and TRBJ2-1, with TRBD2 identical over 12 bases. The specimen was peripheral blood. The CDR3 coding sequence is TGTGCCAGCAGCTTAAACCCTCTAGCGGGAGGGCCAAGAGATGAGCAGTTCTTC. It specifies CASSLNPLAGGPRDEQFF.